Listed here are 17 T cell receptor beta chains from one sample, sequenced in a study of T cells after yellow fever vaccination. TCRdb called the 5' RACE reads again in MiXCR, with one record for every CDR3 protein. The sample carries about 350,000 distinct CDR3 sequences, 7% to 10% recorded once. Material: PBMCs, obtained 45 days after the first yellow fever vaccination. These receptors all come from a man aged 18 to 30 who received the YFV17D yellow fever vaccine.

The rearrangement links TRBV12-3 or TRBV12-4 to TRBJ1-1; D possibly corresponds to TRBD1 (5 bases). The ends were cut back, 4 bases at V and 0 bases at J, with 9 bases in the middle. The CDR3 loop spans 14 amino acids. CDR3 region: CASSSGGLNTEAFF. The CDR3 DNA reads as TGTGCCAGCAGTTCCGGGGGATTGAACACTGAAGCTTTCTTT.

V gene TRBV7-8 combines with J gene TRBJ2-7, with no clear D. This CDR3 has 14 amino acids. Germline V gene lookup returns CDR1 SGHVS and CDR2 FQNEAQ. V lost 7 bases and J 1 base, leaving 14 bases between the germline ends. CDR3 amino acids: CASTLGYSSYEQYF. In DNA form, the CDR3 reads TGTGCCAGCACCCTAGGGTACAGTTCCTACGAGCAGTACTTC.

In this sample, this clonotype turned up a few times. The chain uses TRBV6-2 or TRBV6-3 and TRBJ1-5, with D unclear. Trimming cost V 8 bases and J 4 bases, with 12 bases left between them. CDR1 is MNHEY and CDR2 is SVGEGT in the germline V gene. The CDR3 has 13 residues. This CDR3 reads CASEDPPNQPQHF. CDR3 nucleotide sequence: TGTGCCAGCGAGGATCCACCTAATCAGCCCCAGCATTTT.

The chain joins TRBV5-1 to TRBJ2-1; D remains unclear. Germline assignment: CDR1 SGHRS and CDR2 YFSETQ. The CDR3 has 12 residues. V gave up 5 bases and J gave up 5 bases, with 8 bases separating them. As DNA, the CDR3 is TGCGCCAGCAGTATACAAGACAATGAGCAGTTCTTC. Translated, it gives CASSIQDNEQFF.

This clonotype came up a few times. The J gene is TRBJ2-2, the V gene TRBV6-1; D may be TRBD1 (5 bases). The CDR3 consists of 13 residues. Trimming took 6 bases from V and 3 from J, leaving 8 bases between them. Germline V gene lookup returns CDR1 MNHNS and CDR2 SASEGT. The CDR3 bases are TGTGCCAGCAGGGACACCGACACCGGGGAGCTGTTTTTT. The encoded protein is CASRDTDTGELFF.

V usage is TRBV6-2 or TRBV6-3 and J usage is TRBJ2-3, with 9 bases fitting TRBD2. The CDR3 is 14 amino acids. The J segment lost 6 bases and the V segment lost 7 bases, leaving 8 bases of the junction unmatched. Germline CDR1 is MNHEY and CDR2 is SVGEGT. The CDR3 reads CASNPSGAQDTQYF. The DNA for the CDR3 is TGTGCCAGCAACCCTAGCGGGGCCCAGGATACGCAGTATTTT.

This clonotype was seen only a few times. V usage is TRBV20-1 and J usage is TRBJ2-1; D not certain. V lost 0 bases to trimming and J lost 5 bases, with 11 bases between them. CDR3 size: 14 residues. Germline assignment: CDR1 DFQATT and CDR2 SNEGSKA (reference sequence). The CDR3 DNA is TGCAGTGCTAGAGATTCCCCCACCAACAATGAGCAGTTCTTC. Residues: CSARDSPTNNEQFF.

The rearrangement joins TRBV5-1 to TRBJ1-5; the match to TRBD1 covers 7 bases. Germline-derived CDR1 and CDR2 are SGHRS and YFSETQ. V gave up 0 bases and J gave up 1 base; unmatched junction bases: 1. The CDR3 runs 15 residues. CDR3 sequence reads: CASSLEGGSNQPQHF. CDR3 sequence (DNA): TGCGCCAGCAGCTTGGAAGGGGGCAGCAATCAGCCCCAGCATTTT.

This clonotype was seen ten or more times. The rearrangement uses TRBV19 and TRBJ2-5; the D gene is possibly TRBD2 (5 bases). Germline values: CDR1 LNHDA, CDR2 SQIVND (reference sequence). The CDR3 is made up of 13 amino acids. V was clipped by 3 bases and J by 5 bases, with 10 bases between them. The CDR3 DNA reads TGTGCCAGTAGTATTGACGGCGGGGAGACCCAGTACTTC. This translates into CASSIDGGETQYF.

This chain connects TRBV15 to TRBJ2-2, with D perhaps TRBD1 or TRBD2 (7 bases each). The V end was cut by 5 bases, the J end by 6 bases, with 19 bases between. CDR1 is LNHNV and CDR2 is YYDKDF in the germline V gene (reference sequence). This CDR3 is built from 16 residues. The CDR3 bases are TGTGCCACCAGCCAGGGGGGGCACAGGGCGGCCGGGGAGCTGTTTTTT. Amino acids: CATSQGGHRAAGELFF.

This clonotype has only a few counts. V and J are TRBV6-2 or TRBV6-3 and TRBJ2-1; D may be TRBD2 (7 bases). The germline V gene encodes CDR1 MNHEY and CDR2 SVGEGT. The V gene lost 2 bases and the J gene lost 6 bases, with 11 bases spanning the gap. The CDR3 runs to 14 residues. The CDR3 reads CASSYGGGINEQFF. CDR3 coding DNA: TGTGCCAGCAGTTACGGGGGGGGCATCAATGAGCAGTTCTTC.

The chain uses TRBV2 and TRBJ2-7, with 7 positions matching TRBD1. The junction had 11 bases not matched to a gene; V was cut back by 4 bases and J by 2 bases. Per germline, CDR1 SNHLY and CDR2 FYNNEI. The length of the CDR3 is 16 residues. CDR3 amino acids: CASSVPRNRGTYEQYV. The CDR3 coding sequence is TGTGCCAGCAGTGTACCGAGGAACAGGGGTACCTACGAGCAGTACGTC.

The chain is built from TRBV18 and TRBJ2-1; D might be TRBD1 (5 bases). Trimming took off 3 bases at V and 2 bases at J, with 17 bases between the two ends. The CDR3 contains 17 residues. Germline V gene sequence: CDR1 KGHSH, CDR2 LQKENI. CDR3 in amino acids: CASSPRSGLTTYNEQFF. CDR3 in DNA: TGTGCCAGCTCACCTAGGTCAGGGCTGACAACCTACAATGAGCAGTTCTTC.

V and J are TRBV12-3 or TRBV12-4 and TRBJ2-2, with unresolved D. V lost 6 bases and J lost 6, with 14 bases in between. This CDR3 comprises 14 residues. The CDR3 reads CASRKAVKSGELFF. CDR3 DNA: TGTGCCAGCAGAAAGGCCGTAAAGTCCGGGGAGCTGTTTTTT.

The rearrangement links TRBV5-1 to TRBJ2-7; the match to TRBD2 covers 9 bases. The V segment lost 0 bases and the J segment 3 bases; nucleotides outside the gene matches: 4. This CDR3 spans 15 amino acids. Looked up from germline, CDR1 is SGHRS and CDR2 is YFSETQ. Here the CDR3 reads CASSLARGGVYEQYF. The CDR3 DNA sequence: TGCGCCAGCAGCTTGGCTCGCGGGGGGGTCTACGAGCAGTACTTC. The whole variable domain, filled in from reference TRBV5-1 and TRBJ2-7, reads KAGVTQTPRYLIKTRGQQVTLSCSPISGHRSVSWYQQTPGQGLQFLFEYFSETQRNKGNFPGRFSGRQFSNSRSEMNVSTLELGDSALYLCASSLARGGVYEQYFGPGTRLTVT.

This clonotype was observed at least ten times. The chain joins TRBV28 to TRBJ2-1, with 7 bases identical to TRBD1. The CDR3 has 14 amino acids. Germline V gene data show CDR1 as MDHEN and CDR2 as SYDVKM. Unmatched junction bases numbered 7, after V lost 7 bases and J lost 4 bases. CDR3 sequence (DNA): TGTGCCAGCACCCGACAGGGAGTTTACAATGAGCAGTTCTTC. Translating gives CASTRQGVYNEQFF.

The CDR3 nucleotides are TGTGCCACTGGACAGCACACTGAAGCTTTCTTT. Its protein product is CATGQHTEAFF. The chain employs TRBV7-2 and TRBJ1-1, with TRBD1 as a possible D gene (6 bases). This CDR3 has 11 amino acids. Germline CDR1 SGHTA, CDR2 FQGNSA. With 10 bases removed from V and 3 bases from J, the gap between germline ends came to 9 bases. The variable domain in full, with the rest retrieved from reference TRBV7-2 and TRBJ1-1, is GAGVSQSPSNKVTEKGKDVELRCDPISGHTALYWYRQSLGQGLEFLIYFQGNSAPDKSGLPSDRFSAERTGGSVSTLTIQRTQQEDSAVYLCATGQHTEAFFGQGTRLTVV.